This T cell receptor beta chain was documented in a study of blood T cell repertoires in COVID-19. Looking at the study overall: Italy, Spain and the United States were the sources of the convalescent and acute COVID-19 samples. Sources were T cells, B-cell-depleted T cells, or PBMCs; the material itself was cDNA or gDNA.

Authors' processing steps: Amplification of reference gene primers provided the estimated nucleated cell counts. TCRdb's table, derived via immunoSEQ multiplex PCR, lists solely in-frame clones and lacks some. V and J calls and clone size are as listed in that table; D and trimming were resolved from the DNA. The profile shows 110,000 to 150,000 clones, over 70% of them singletons. With V trimmed by 4 bases and J by 0 bases, 5 bases remained unmatched. CDR1 and CDR2 (germline): SGHNT, YYREEE (reference sequence). The CDR3 runs 15 residues. This receptor was obtained from a human donor in a cohort sampled during active COVID-19. Sequencing was performed on peripheral blood. The chain uses TRBV5-4 and TRBJ2-3, with 7 bases matching TRBD1. The CDR3 nucleotides read TGTGCCAGCAGCCCCCCGGGACAGAGCACAGATACGCAGTATTTT. Translation gives CASSPPGQSTDTQYF.